This paragraph covers one T cell receptor beta chain sequence. The antigen is undetermined. TCRdb recomputed calls from the reads with MiXCR, one row per CDR3 protein. This table has over 100,000 distinct CDR3 sequences, around 28% appearing once. This specimen comes from a study of T cell repertoires in cytomegalovirus infection. Trimming shortened V by 4 bases and J by 1 base, and 4 bases separated the two germline ends. The CDR3 sequence is 12 residues long. The germline gives CDR1 SNHLY, CDR2 FYNNEI. The rearrangement links TRBV2 to TRBJ1-1; D is unresolved. The sample in question was CD8+ T cells from cultured PBMCs, obtained from culture after CMV antigen stimulation. The sequence was obtained from a human donor in good health (CMV status not recorded). Some clones in this sample may be carry-over from other donors' samples. The CDR3: CASSVWNTEAFF. Here the CDR3 DNA reads TGTGCCAGCAGTGTTTGGAACACTGAAGCTTTCTTT.